The 26 T cell receptor beta chains below were found in one sample sequenced in a study of T cell clonality in common variable immunodeficiency. Profiling relied on immunoSEQ multiplex PCR, and the TCRdb table lists in-frame clones only, not all of them. The sample presents tens of thousands of clones, none singletons. Input material: peripheral blood mononuclear cells. Every receptor here comes from a person aged 18 to 75 in good health.

This clone was seen repeatedly, ten times or more. The read finishes 3 residues shy of the CDR3 end, and the germline J gene is used to complete it. The V gene is TRBV5-4, the J gene TRBJ2-7, with D perhaps TRBD2 (6 bases). This CDR3 is 14 amino acids long. Trimming shortened V by 0 bases and J by 3 bases, and 10 bases separated the two germline ends. The V gene's germline CDR1 is SGHNT and CDR2 YYREEE (reference sequence). CDR3 DNA, as far as it was read: TGTGCCAGCAGCTTGGGGGGGGAGGTCTACGAG. As protein: CASSLGGEVYE. The full CDR3 is CASSLGGEVYEQYF.

This clone was seen repeatedly, ten times or more. The read terminates 3 residues before the CDR3 end, so the remaining end is supplied by the germline J gene. This rearrangement joins TRBV12-3 or TRBV12-4 to TRBJ2-7, with D tentatively TRBD1 (7 bases). The CDR3 length is 14 residues. V was clipped by 6 bases and J by 0 bases, with 12 bases between them. The part of the CDR3 DNA that was read is TGTGCCAGCAGGGCGGGACAGCCCTCCTACGAG. This translates into CASRAGQPSYE. The full CDR3 protein is CASRAGQPSYEQYF.

This clone was seen ten or more times. The junction shows a germline mismatch at one end, possibly a read error. The CDR3 extends 3 residues past the end of the read, so its final part is completed from the germline J gene. The genes are TRBV4-2 and TRBJ2-1; no clear D gene. The CDR3 is 17 amino acids. CDR1 and CDR2 (germline): LGHNA, YNFKEQ. The covered CDR3 bases are TGCGCCAGCAGCCAAGATTCAGCAGGCCCACCCTACAATGAG. Translating it yields CASSQDSAGPPYNE. The full CDR3 protein is CASSQDSAGPPYNEQFF.

This clone was detected many times. The read halts 3 residues ahead of the CDR3 end, with the missing end drawn from the germline J gene. The chain has TRBV5-1 and TRBJ2-4; TRBD1 might be the D (6 bases). V lost 0 bases and J lost 8, with 12 bases in between. The CDR3 is made up of 14 amino acids. From germline, CDR1 is SGHRS and CDR2 YFSETQ. Incomplete CDR3 DNA: TGCGCCAGCAGCTTGGGTTCAGGGGTGGACATT. It codes for CASSLGSGVDI. The CDR3 as a whole reads CASSLGSGVDIQYF.

This clone was seen ten or more times. The junction departs from the called germline gene at one end, perhaps through a read error. The CDR3 goes on 3 residues after the read ends, and that part is filled in from the germline J gene. V is TRBV4-2 and J is TRBJ2-7, with 11 bases that match TRBD2. Germline CDR1 reads LGHNA; CDR2 reads YNFKEQ. This CDR3 spans 16 amino acids. The CDR3 here is CASSQRRLAGRYEQYF. The part of the CDR3 DNA that was read is TGCGCCAGCAGCCAACGAAGACTAGCGGGACGGTACGAG.

This clone has ten or more counts. The CDR3 is cut off 3 residues early in the read; its end comes from the germline J gene. The rearrangement links TRBV11-2 to TRBJ1-2; 7 bases fit TRBD1. The CDR3 is 14 amino acids. The germline CDR1 and CDR2 sequences are SGHAT and FQNNGV. Germline trimming cut 1 base from V and 2 bases from J; bases unmatched to any gene: 1. CDR3 protein: CASSLATGNYGYTF. Partial CDR3 DNA: TGTGCCAGCAGCTTAGCGACAGGGAACTATGGC. The entire variable domain, with the rest obtained from reference TRBV11-2 and TRBJ1-2, is as follows: EAGVAQSPRYKIIEKRQSVAFWCNPISGHATLYWYQQILGQGPKLLIQFQNNGVVDDSQLPKDRFSAERLKGVDSTLKIQPAKLEDSAVYLCASSLATGNYGYTFGSGTRLTVV.

The sample holds many counts of this clone. The read ends 3 residues early relative to the CDR3; the germline J gene fills the gap. The gene calls are TRBV18 and TRBJ2-1; D perhaps matches TRBD2 (5 bases). Trimming pared 3 bases from V and 5 bases from J, leaving 14 bases between. Germline lookup yields CDR1 KGHSH and CDR2 LQKENI. The CDR3 runs to 15 residues. The CDR3 DNA, read in part, is TGTGCCAGCTCACCCCTGGTCCAGAGGGACAATGAG. It yields the protein CASSPLVQRDNE. The CDR3 reads in full as CASSPLVQRDNEQFF.

At least ten counts were recorded for this clone. The read falls 3 residues short of the CDR3 end, and the missing part is taken from the germline J gene. The chain is built from TRBV5-1 and TRBJ2-3; 9 bases fit TRBD2. Germline assignment: CDR1 SGHRS and CDR2 YFSETQ. The CDR3 consists of 20 residues. J gave up 0 bases and V 0 bases, and 14 bases lay outside the gene matches. CDR3 sequence: CASSLAGGLAVHTSTDTQYF. The sequenced part of the CDR3 DNA is TGCGCCAGCAGCTTGGCCGGGGGACTAGCAGTACATACTAGCACAGATACG.

This clone appeared many times. Read coverage stops 3 residues before the CDR3 terminus; the germline J gene supplies the remainder. The chain employs TRBV29-1 and TRBJ1-5, with D possibly matching TRBD1 (5 bases). The CDR3 contains 14 residues. The V and J ends lost 0 bases and 8 bases respectively, with 14 bases between them. The germline V gene encodes CDR1 SQVTM and CDR2 ANQGSEA. Partial CDR3 DNA: TGCAGCGTTGAAGAAAGACAGCCCAAAGAGCCC. Its protein product is CSVEERQPKEP. From start to end, the CDR3 is CSVEERQPKEPQHF.

There are many counts of this clone. The CDR3 end is not reached by the read, which stops 3 residues before it; the germline J gene fills it in. V and J are TRBV18 and TRBJ2-2; D unclear. The V end lost 6 bases, the J end lost 7 bases, and 12 bases lay between the germline ends. The CDR3 is 13 residues long. The germline V gene encodes CDR1 KGHSH and CDR2 LQKENI. The CDR3 sequence: CASSERFSGELFF. The covered CDR3 bases are TGTGCCAGCTCCGAGAGATTCAGCGGGGAG.

At least ten counts were recorded for this clone. CDR3 in amino acids: CASSYPGLNTEAFF. The CDR3 bases that were read are TGTGCCAGCAGCTACCCAGGGTTGAACACTGAA. V is TRBV5-6 and J is TRBJ1-1, with a possible D match to TRBD1 (5 bases). The read terminates 3 residues ahead of where the CDR3 ends, so the germline J gene completes it. V shed 3 bases and J shed 0 bases, with 9 bases lying between them. There are 14 residues in the CDR3. Per the germline V gene, CDR1 is SGHDT and CDR2 is YYEEEE.

There are many counts of this clone. Here the CDR3 reads CSAPGLAGGRYEQYF. The covered CDR3 bases are TGCAGTGCTCCCGGACTAGCGGGAGGAAGGTACGAG. The V gene is TRBV20-1, the J gene TRBJ2-7; 14 nucleotides align to TRBD2. The read finishes 3 residues shy of the CDR3 end, and the germline J gene is used to complete it. The germline V gene encodes CDR1 DFQATT and CDR2 SNEGSKA (reference sequence). CDR3 length: 15 residues. The ends lost 5 bases at V and 4 bases at J; junction bases unmatched: 7.

This clone was observed many times. The CDR3 here is CSARDSSGYSTYQETQYF. The part of the CDR3 DNA that was read is TGCAGTGCTAGAGATTCTAGCGGTTACAGCACCTACCAAGAGACC. The chain couples TRBV20-1 to TRBJ2-5, with TRBD2 matching 7 bases. The sequence runs out 3 residues before the end of the CDR3; the remainder is reconstructed from the germline J gene. V lost 0 bases to trimming and J lost 0 bases; unmatched junction nucleotides: 13. Looked up from germline, CDR1 is DFQATT and CDR2 is SNEGSKA (reference sequence). The CDR3 runs to 18 residues.

There are a few counts of this clone. The missing CDR3 end, 3 residues past where the read stops, is filled in from the germline J gene. This chain connects TRBV7-8 to TRBJ2-1, with TRBD2 matching over 10 bases. The CDR3 runs 16 residues. V lost 5 bases, J lost 2 bases, and 6 bases stayed unmatched. CDR1 SGHVS and CDR2 FQNEAQ come from the germline V gene. CDR3 sequence reads: CASSLLAGGPYNEQFF. CDR3 DNA, as far as it was read: TGTGCCAGCAGCCTATTAGCGGGAGGCCCCTACAATGAG. The entire variable domain, with the rest obtained from reference TRBV7-8 and TRBJ2-1, is as follows: GAGVSQSPRYKVAKRGQDVALRCDPISGHVSLFWYQQALGQGPEFLTYFQNEAQLDKSGLPSDRFFAERPEGSVSTLKIQRTQQEDSAVYLCASSLLAGGPYNEQFFGPGTRLTVL.

This clone was found many times. The CDR3 extends 3 residues past the end of the read, so its final part is completed from the germline J gene. The chain uses TRBV19 and TRBJ2-1; 9 bases agree with TRBD2. The germline gives CDR1 LNHDA, CDR2 SQIVND (reference sequence). The ends lost 3 bases at V and 2 bases at J; junction bases unmatched: 8. This CDR3 contains 17 residues. The CDR3 protein is CASSIDMAGGPYNEQFF. CDR3 DNA, as far as it was read: TGTGCCAGTAGTATCGATATGGCGGGAGGGCCCTACAATGAG.

This clone has at least ten counts. The CDR3 end lies 3 residues beyond the end of the read and is filled in from the germline J gene. The V and J genes are TRBV6-2 or TRBV6-3 and TRBJ2-7, with TRBD2 matching 12 bases. The CDR3 spans 15 residues. CDR1 is MNHEY and CDR2 is SVGEGT in the germline V gene. V was clipped by 5 bases and J by 3 bases; unmatched bases: 5. Partial CDR3 DNA: TGTGCCAGCAGTCCGGGGACTAGCGGGTTCTACGAG. It is translated as CASSPGTSGFYE. From start to end, the CDR3 is CASSPGTSGFYEQYF.

This clone was counted ten times or more. The read terminates 3 residues before the CDR3 end, so the remaining end is supplied by the germline J gene. The chain combines TRBV7-6 with TRBJ1-1, with D tentatively TRBD1 (5 bases). The germline V and J ends were trimmed by 4 bases and 5 bases, with 11 bases remaining between them. Germline V gene lookup returns CDR1 SGHVS and CDR2 FNYEAQ. The CDR3 is 13 amino acids. The sequenced CDR3 bases are TGTGCCAGCAGCTCCAGGGTGGGGACTGAA. It codes for CASSSRVGTE. The complete CDR3 reads CASSSRVGTEAFF. Drawing the rest from reference TRBV7-6 and TRBJ1-1, the complete variable domain is GAGVSQSPRYKVTKRGQDVALRCDPISGHVSLYWYRQALGQGPEFLTYFNYEAQQDKSGLPNDRFSAERPEGSISTLTIQRTEQRDSAMYRCASSSRVGTEAFFGQGTRLTVV.

This clone was detected many times. The CDR3 extends 3 residues past the end of the read, so its final part is completed from the germline J gene. The chain uses TRBV10-3 and TRBJ2-4; no reliable D call. The CDR3 length is 14 residues. The germline V and J ends were trimmed by 3 bases and 0 bases, with 6 bases remaining between them. Germline CDR1 is ENHRY and CDR2 is SYGVKD. CDR3 residues: CAISEGLAKNIQYF. Partial CDR3 DNA: TGTGCCATCAGTGAAGGGCTAGCCAAAAACATT.

This clone was counted many times. The read terminates 3 residues before the CDR3 end, so the remaining end is supplied by the germline J gene. The chain employs TRBV7-3 and TRBJ1-6, with D possibly TRBD1 on 5 matching bases. Germline V gene data show CDR1 as SGHTA and CDR2 as FQGTGA. There are 15 residues in the CDR3. The V and J ends lost 2 bases and 10 bases respectively, with 15 bases between them. CDR3: CASSLGGTGGSPLHF. The sequenced CDR3 bases are TGTGCCAGCAGCTTAGGGGGGACGGGGGGATCACCC.

Many counts were recorded for this clone. The sequence runs out 3 residues before the end of the CDR3; the remainder is reconstructed from the germline J gene. The chain joins TRBV19 to TRBJ2-6; 8 bases map to TRBD1. V shed 7 bases, J shed 0 bases, and the junction held 8 bases outside the gene matches. In germline, CDR1 is LNHDA, CDR2 SQIVND (reference sequence). The CDR3 contains 17 residues. CDR3 bases read: TGTGCCAGTACCCAGGACAGGGCCAGCTCTGGGGCCAACGTC. It codes for CASTQDRASSGANV. The full CDR3 is CASTQDRASSGANVLTF.

This clone was seen ten or more times. The sequenced fragment ends 3 residues before the CDR3 boundary, so the rest is inferred from the germline J gene. V and J are TRBV20-1 and TRBJ2-1; 10 bases match TRBD1. The CDR3 totals 15 residues. The germline gives CDR1 DFQATT, CDR2 SNEGSKA (reference sequence). Germline trimming cut 1 base from V and 7 bases from J; bases unmatched to any gene: 7. CDR3 DNA, as far as it was read: TGCAGTGCTAGAGGGACGGGACAGGGGTGGAATGAG. Its translation: CSARGTGQGWNE. From start to end, the CDR3 is CSARGTGQGWNEQFF.

This clone was observed at least ten times. The read gets to within 3 residues of the CDR3 end, and the germline J gene fills in the rest. This chain joins TRBV14 and TRBJ1-2; TRBD1 matches 12 bases. The V gene end was trimmed by 2 bases and the J gene end by 3 bases; junction bases not matched to a gene: 4. There are 16 residues in the CDR3. Looked up from germline, CDR1 is SGHDN and CDR2 is FVKESK. CDR3 bases read: TGTGCCAGCAGCCAACAGGGACAGGGGGCCTACTATGGC. This sequence encodes CASSQQGQGAYYG. The CDR3 as a whole reads CASSQQGQGAYYGYTF.

This clone came up many times. From the germline J gene comes the end of the CDR3, since the read stops 3 residues before it. V and J are TRBV7-9 and TRBJ2-6, with D perhaps matching TRBD2 (5 bases). This CDR3 spans 15 amino acids. V was cut by 7 bases and J by 2 bases, with 12 bases left in between. CDR1 is SEHNR and CDR2 is FQNEAQ in the germline V gene (reference sequence). The CDR3 region is CASTPGGTGANVLTF. Partial CDR3 DNA: TGTGCCAGCACCCCAGGAGGAACTGGGGCCAACGTC.

This clone was seen ten or more times. The missing CDR3 end, 3 residues past where the read stops, is filled in from the germline J gene. The chain has TRBV28 and TRBJ2-7, with 7 nucleotides matching TRBD1. With 3 bases clipped from V and 3 bases from J, the junction kept 11 bases outside the gene matches. CDR1 is MDHEN and CDR2 is SYDVKM in the germline V gene. The CDR3 covers 16 residues. The CDR3 spells CASSLARAGGSYEQYF. CDR3 DNA (partial): TGTGCCAGCAGTTTGGCCAGGGCAGGGGGTAGCTACGAG.

This clone was found many times. The read ends 3 residues before the CDR3 terminus; that terminus is restored from the germline J gene. The gene calls are TRBV2 and TRBJ2-2; the match to TRBD1 covers 7 bases. In germline, CDR1 is SNHLY, CDR2 FYNNEI. Trimming removed 6 bases from V and 1 base from J; junction bases left unmatched: 11. This CDR3 comprises 17 residues. The CDR3: CASRGSRGQENTGELFF. CDR3 DNA, as far as it was read: TGTGCCAGCAGGGGTAGCAGAGGACAGGAGAACACCGGGGAG.

This clone appeared many times. The read comes to an end 3 residues before the CDR3 does, leaving the germline J gene to fill in the end. The chain uses TRBV10-2 and TRBJ2-7, with D possibly matching TRBD2 (7 bases). The V end lost 0 bases, the J end lost 5 bases, and 14 bases lay between the germline ends. Germline V gives CDR1 WSHSY, CDR2 SAAADI. CDR3 length equals 15 residues. The CDR3 is CASSESAGAVNEQYF. The sequenced part of the CDR3 DNA is TGCGCCAGCAGTGAGTCTGCGGGGGCGGTGAACGAG.